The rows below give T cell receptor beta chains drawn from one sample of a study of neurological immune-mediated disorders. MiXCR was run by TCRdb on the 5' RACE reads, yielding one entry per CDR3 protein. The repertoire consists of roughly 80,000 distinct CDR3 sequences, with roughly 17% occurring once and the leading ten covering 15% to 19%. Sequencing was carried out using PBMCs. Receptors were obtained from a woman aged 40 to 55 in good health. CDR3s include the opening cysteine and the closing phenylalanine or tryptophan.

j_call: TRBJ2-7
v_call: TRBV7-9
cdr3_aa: CASSFPSSYEQYF

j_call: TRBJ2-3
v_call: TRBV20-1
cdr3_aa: CSAGDVTPPRDTQYF

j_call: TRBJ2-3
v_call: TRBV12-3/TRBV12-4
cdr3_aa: CASSLSTSTQYF

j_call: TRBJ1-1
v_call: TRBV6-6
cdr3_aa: CASSYYREGTEAFF

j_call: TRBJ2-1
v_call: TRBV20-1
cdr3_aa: CSASFGGVNEQFF

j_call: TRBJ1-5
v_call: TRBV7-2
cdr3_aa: CASSLRGQYLPQHF

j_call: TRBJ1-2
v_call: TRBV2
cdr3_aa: CASSLPLWRPVYGYTF

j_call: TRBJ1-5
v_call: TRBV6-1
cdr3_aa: CASSERVWGLGQPQHF

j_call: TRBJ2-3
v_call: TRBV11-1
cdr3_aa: CASSRGLAGSGGTQYF

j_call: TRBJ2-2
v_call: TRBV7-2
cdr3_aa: CASSLVFFAGELFF

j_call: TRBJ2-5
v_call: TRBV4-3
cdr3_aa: CASSQDGGHGETQYF

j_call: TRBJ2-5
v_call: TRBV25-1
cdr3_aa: CASSESAQRTPQETQYF

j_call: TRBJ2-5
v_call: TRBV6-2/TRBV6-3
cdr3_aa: CASSGDKWETQYF

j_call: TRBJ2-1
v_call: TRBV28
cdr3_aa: CASSFVGGEDYNEQFF

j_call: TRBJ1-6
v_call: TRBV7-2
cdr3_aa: CASSTPPREDSPLHF

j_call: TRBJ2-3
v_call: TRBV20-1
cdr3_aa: CSATPRTGVTRDTQYF

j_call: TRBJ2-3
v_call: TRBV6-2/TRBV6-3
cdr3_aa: CASSSRTETVSTDTQYF

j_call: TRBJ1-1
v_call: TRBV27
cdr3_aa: CASTLGEGTEAFF

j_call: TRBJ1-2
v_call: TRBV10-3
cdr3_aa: CAISDGDGYGYTF

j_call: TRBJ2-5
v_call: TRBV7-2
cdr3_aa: CASSLAGTVVETQYF

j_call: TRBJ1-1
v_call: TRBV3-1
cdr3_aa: CASSDRGSNTEAFF

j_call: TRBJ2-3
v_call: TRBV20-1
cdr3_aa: CSATLTGSTDTQYF

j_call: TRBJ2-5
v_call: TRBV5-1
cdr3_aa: CASSLIPGETQYF

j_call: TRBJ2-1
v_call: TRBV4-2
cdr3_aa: CASSQDGTSGGNEQFF

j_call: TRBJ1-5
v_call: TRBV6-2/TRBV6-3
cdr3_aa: CASSYSLDRGGDNQPQHF

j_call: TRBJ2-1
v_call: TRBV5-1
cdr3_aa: CASFDRGRVNEQFF

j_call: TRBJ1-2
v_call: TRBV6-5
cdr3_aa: CASSRRGTYYGYTF

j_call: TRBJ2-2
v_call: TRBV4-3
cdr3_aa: CASSPKGLAGVTGELFF

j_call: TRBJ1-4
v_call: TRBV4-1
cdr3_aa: CASSQTGEGISEKLFF

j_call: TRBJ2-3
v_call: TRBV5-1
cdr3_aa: CASKDRVEGDTQYF

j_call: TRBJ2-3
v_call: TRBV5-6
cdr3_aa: CASSKMSGSPDTQYF

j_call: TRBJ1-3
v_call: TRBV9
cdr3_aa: CASSVGSRTGVFGNTIYF

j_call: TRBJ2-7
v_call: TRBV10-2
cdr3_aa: CASSVSRSYEQYF

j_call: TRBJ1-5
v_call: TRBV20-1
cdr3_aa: CSAEQGGNQPQHF

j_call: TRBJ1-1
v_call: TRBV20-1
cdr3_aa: CSANNADGMNTEAFF

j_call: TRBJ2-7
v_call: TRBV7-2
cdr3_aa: CASSLTAGGLHEQYF

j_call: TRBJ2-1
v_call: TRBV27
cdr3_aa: CASSFDRGEYNEQFF

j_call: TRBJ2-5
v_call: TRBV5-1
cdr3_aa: CASSLLRGQETQYF

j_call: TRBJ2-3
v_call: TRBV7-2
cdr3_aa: CASSRGGEDTQYF

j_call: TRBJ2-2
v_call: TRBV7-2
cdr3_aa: CASSRLAGGNTGELFF

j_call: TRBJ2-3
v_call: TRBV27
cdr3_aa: CASSQKTSGGRTDTQYF